This T cell receptor (beta chain) was recorded in a study of T-cell memory formation after mild COVID-19. Employing constant-segment primers, 5'RACE generated TCR alpha and TCR beta cDNA libraries bearing sample barcodes and UMIs. One entry per CDR3 protein, called by TCRdb with MiXCR from the 5' RACE reads. Here the sample spans 450,000 to 700,000 distinct CDR3 sequences, 18% being singletons. This clonotype has only a few counts. The antigen remains undetermined. Per the germline V gene, CDR1 is LNHNV and CDR2 is YYDKDF (reference sequence). V gave up 0 bases and J gave up 6 bases, with 20 bases separating them. CDR3 length: 17 amino acids. Findings of the study overall: Most CD4+ clones that shrank were in CM and EM, while CD8+ ones turned up in EMRA. Second-wave clones with a day 37 peak had unconfirmed SARS-CoV-2 specificity. Contracting clones from day 15 to 85 had balanced CD4/CD8; later expanders favoured CD4+.

The sequenced sample consisted of PBMCs or a T cell subset sorted from them (not recorded which). The receptor was derived from an adult woman who had mild COVID-19 (a few samples of this study predate the infection). Cell type and time point are not known. The chain couples TRBV15 to TRBJ1-1; possible D gene TRBD1, 5 bases. The CDR3 here is CATSRDSVWGLGPEAFF. For the CDR3, the DNA is TGTGCCACCAGCAGAGATAGCGTTTGGGGCCTGGGGCCTGAAGCTTTCTTT.